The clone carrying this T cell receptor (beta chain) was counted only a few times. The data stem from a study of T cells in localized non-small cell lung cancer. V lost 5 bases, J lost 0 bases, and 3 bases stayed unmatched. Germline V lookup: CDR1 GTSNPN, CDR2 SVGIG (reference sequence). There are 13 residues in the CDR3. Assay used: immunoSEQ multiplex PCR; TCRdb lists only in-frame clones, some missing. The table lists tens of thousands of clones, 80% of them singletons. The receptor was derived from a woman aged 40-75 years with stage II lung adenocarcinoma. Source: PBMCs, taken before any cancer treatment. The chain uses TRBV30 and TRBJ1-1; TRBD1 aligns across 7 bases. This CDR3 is CAWDRAVNTEAFF. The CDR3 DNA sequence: TGTGCCTGGGACAGGGCAGTGAACACTGAAGCTTTCTTT.